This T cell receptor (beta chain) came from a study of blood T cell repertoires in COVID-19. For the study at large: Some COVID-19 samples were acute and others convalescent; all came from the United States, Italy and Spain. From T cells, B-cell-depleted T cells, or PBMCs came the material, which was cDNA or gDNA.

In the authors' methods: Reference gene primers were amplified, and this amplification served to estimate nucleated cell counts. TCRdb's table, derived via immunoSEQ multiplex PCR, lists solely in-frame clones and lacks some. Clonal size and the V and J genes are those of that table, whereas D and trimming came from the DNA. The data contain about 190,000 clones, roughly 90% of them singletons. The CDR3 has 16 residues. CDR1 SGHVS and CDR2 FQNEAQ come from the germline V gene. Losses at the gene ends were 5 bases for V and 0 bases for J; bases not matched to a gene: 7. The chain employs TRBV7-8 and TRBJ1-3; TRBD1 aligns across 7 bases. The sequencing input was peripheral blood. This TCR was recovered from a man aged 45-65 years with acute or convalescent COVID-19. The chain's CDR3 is CASSKDRISSGNTIYF. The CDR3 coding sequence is TGTGCCAGCAGCAAGGACAGGATCAGCTCTGGAAACACCATATATTTT.